This T cell receptor beta chain was sequenced for a study of blood T cell repertoires in COVID-19 (dated by TCRdb to 2018 to 2021). The study in broad terms: The collaborator samples originated in the United States, Italy and Spain and spanned the acute and convalescent phases of COVID-19. The material from the prospective study consisted of cDNA or gDNA derived from T cells, B-cell-depleted T cells, or PBMCs. The dataset comprised deeply sampled blood TCRbeta repertoires from subjects exposed to, actively infected with, or recovered from COVID-19. The repertoires were made available in a free public database intended to serve as a resource for research on the immune response to SARS-CoV-2. Samples came from the ongoing ImmuneRACE study (first 160 participants) plus 1,254 subjects from 6 global collaborators. Sample metadata almost always included a de-identified subject ID, COVID-19 status, age in years and sex. Where HLA class I and class II types were available, the types were taken from metadata supplied by the sample provider, not from assay-based typing.

This clone was counted only a few times. The antigen it binds to is not known. Base-call qualities are not available, and no considerably larger clone is one nucleotide away. Study-wide findings and limitations: Clinical and demographic metadata were provided uncurated, with the amount varying by source and participant.

TCRbeta CDR3 regions were amplified from genomic DNA using the immunoSEQ Assay, a bias-controlled multiplex PCR. As for how the authors treated the data: Within the assay, amplification of reference gene primers was used to estimate how many nucleated cells each sample contained. To quantify the absolute abundance of each unique TCRbeta CDR3 rearrangement, sequence reads were collapsed and filtered. For each sample, productive Simpson clonality was calculated by taking the square root of Simpson's diversity index across productive rearrangements. TCRdb provides this immuneACCESS table in a form limited to in-frame rearrangements. Some clones are lacking; in checked studies, under half of them reflect an unresolved V gene, and why the rest are absent is not known. The V and J calls and clone size are taken from that table; D and trimming were inferred from the DNA. Within this sample are about 360,000 clones, with 86% of them counted one time only. About 7.1% of the sample belongs to the ten largest clones.

Unmatched junction bases come to 14, with V trimmed by 6 bases and J by 4 bases. CDR1 and CDR2, looked up from the germline V gene (reference sequence), are LNHDA and SQIVND. The CDR3 runs 16 amino acids, cysteine and phenylalanine included. Only the CDR3 DNA is retained, 48 bases long and in frame from the first base. One collaborating source in Seattle enrolled patients during active infection and followed them longitudinally through the course of disease. Each collaborating institution followed its own protocols to collect whole blood in K2EDTA tubes. For TCRbeta analysis, collaborators shipped samples in one of three forms: frozen whole blood, isolated PBMCs, or DNA extracted from either of those sample types.

Sequencing input: peripheral blood. The V and J segments used are TRBV19 and TRBJ1-2, and TRBD1 aligns with 7 junction nucleotides. The receptor comes from a woman aged 55-69 years with COVID-19, enrolled during active disease. The sequence in DNA is TGTGCCAGTAGCCTAATACAGGGGAGAGGGGGCTATGGCTACACCTTC. Translated, it reads CASSLIQGRGGYGYTF.